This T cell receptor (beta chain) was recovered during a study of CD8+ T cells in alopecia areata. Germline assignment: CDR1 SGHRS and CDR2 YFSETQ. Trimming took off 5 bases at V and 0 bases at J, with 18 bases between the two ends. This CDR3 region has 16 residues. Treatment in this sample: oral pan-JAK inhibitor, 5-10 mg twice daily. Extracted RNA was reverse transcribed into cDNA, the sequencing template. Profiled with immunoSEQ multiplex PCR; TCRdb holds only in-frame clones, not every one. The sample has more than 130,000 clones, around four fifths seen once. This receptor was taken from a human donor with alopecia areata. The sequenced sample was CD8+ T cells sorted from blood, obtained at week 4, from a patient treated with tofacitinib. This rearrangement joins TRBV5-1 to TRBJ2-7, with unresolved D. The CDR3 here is CASSFERALSSYEQYF. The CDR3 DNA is TGCGCCAGCAGTTTCGAACGGGCCCTTAGCTCCTACGAGCAGTACTTC.